Described below is a single T cell receptor (beta chain) sequence and its context. As yet, its antigen is unknown. This record comes from a study of post-analysis software for immune sequencing data. Looking at the study overall: Multiple sclerosis in the patients followed relapsing-remitting, secondary progressive and progressive-relapsing courses.

Study-level results: Controls' normalized Chao1 diversity significantly exceeded that of multiple sclerosis patients. Controls had lower frequencies than patients of five or six TRBV segments, which included TRBV5-6, TRBV5-1 and TRBV20-1.

V lost 4 bases and J 5 bases, leaving 9 bases between the germline ends. Germline V lookup: CDR1 MNHGY, CDR2 SVAAGI. The CDR3 length is 13 residues. Unique molecular identifiers were present in the TCR beta cDNA libraries. cDNA molecules numbering around 450,000 came from roughly 1 to 10 million T cells. From the PCR reads, TCRdb called clonotypes with MiXCR, one entry per CDR3 protein. The sample includes roughly 170,000 distinct CDR3 sequences, approximately 30% of them seen just once. The TCR was taken from a girl aged 5 to 17 with multiple sclerosis. The sequenced sample was blood. The chain uses TRBV6-9 and TRBJ2-1; TRBD2 is a possible D gene (6 bases). CDR3 in DNA: TGTGCCAGCAGTTTTAGGAGGGACAATGAGCAGTTCTTC. Amino acid sequence: CASSFRRDNEQFF.